The clone carrying this TCR beta chain appeared once. No antigen is known for it. A patient was excluded if there was uncontrolled infection, other autoimmune disease, pregnancy or lactation. Based on clinical symptoms, serum thyroxine and TRAb, thyroid ultrasound and orbital computed tomography, diagnoses were reached. The PBMCs were taken from less than 11 ml of fresh peripheral blood. This sample was taken from a study of T cells in Graves' hyperthyroidism and ophthalmopathy. Regarding the study as a whole: Among thyroid clonotypes expanded above 0.001, most also appeared in blood.

Amplified TCR beta CDR3 regions derived from RNA transcripts. The HTBI primer set was used in a first-round RT-PCR of the TCR CDR3. From the multiplex PCR reads, TCRdb called clonotypes with MiXCR, one entry per CDR3 protein. The sample lists approximately 520,000 distinct CDR3 sequences; roughly 24% were seen once. This sequence was found in a woman younger than 45 with Graves' ophthalmopathy. The sample comprised blood.

CDR3 protein: CAIGAGAGLETQYF. As DNA, the CDR3 is TGTGCCATCGGAGCAGGGGCAGGACTAGAGACCCAGTACTTC. V gene TRBV10-3 combines with J gene TRBJ2-5; D might be TRBD1 (6 bases). V lost 8 bases, J lost 4 bases, and 17 bases lay in between. The germline CDR1 and CDR2 sequences are ENHRY and SYGVKD. The CDR3 contains 14 residues.